Following are 14 T cell receptor beta chains from one sample sequenced in a study of radiotherapy plus CTLA-4 blockade in lung cancer. Produced via immunoSEQ multiplex PCR; TCRdb's table is partial and in-frame only. The repertoire includes tens of thousands of clones, about four fifths of them detected once, and 7.5% to 9.5% sits in the top ten. Sequencing was performed on peripheral blood, taken from a patient treated with radiotherapy plus ipilimumab. The receptors originated from a human donor with non-small cell lung cancer who had a complete response to radiotherapy plus ipilimumab.

The V and J genes are TRBV5-1 and TRBJ1-1, with D maybe TRBD1 (5 bases). Trimming removed 0 bases at V and 1 base at J, with 7 bases between. This CDR3 is 14 amino acids long. Germline V lookup: CDR1 SGHRS, CDR2 YFSETQ. The CDR3 DNA reads TGCGCCAGCAGCTTGGTGCAGGGGAACACTGAAGCTTTCTTT. It yields the protein CASSLVQGNTEAFF.

J is TRBJ2-7 and V is TRBV27; the match to TRBD1 covers 11 bases. Unmatched junction bases numbered 8, after V lost 3 bases and J lost 4 bases. From germline, CDR1 is MNHEY and CDR2 SMNVEV (reference sequence). The CDR3 covers 16 residues. The CDR3 spells CASSFSAGTGGYEQYF. The CDR3 nucleotides read TGTGCCAGCAGTTTCTCAGCCGGGACAGGGGGATACGAGCAGTACTTC.

The genes are TRBV10-2 and TRBJ1-1; D remains unclear. Germline values: CDR1 WSHSY, CDR2 SAAADI. The CDR3 runs to 11 residues. V was cut by 10 bases and J by 11 bases, with 17 bases left in between. The CDR3 bases are TGCGCCACCCGGGGTGCCGATTCGGCTTTCTTT. Translation gives CATRGADSAFF.

J is TRBJ2-2 and V is TRBV30; 7 bases are shared with TRBD1. The V segment lost 2 bases and the J segment 7 bases; nucleotides outside the gene matches: 4. The CDR3 has 13 amino acids. Germline V CDR1 and CDR2: GTSNPN, SVGIG (reference sequence). The CDR3 coding sequence is TGTGCCTGGAGTAGACAGGGTGGCGGGGAGCTGTTTTTT. It yields the protein CAWSRQGGGELFF.

V and J are TRBV18 and TRBJ2-7, with 10 bases fitting TRBD2. J was trimmed by 2 bases and V by 1 base; bases with no gene match: 5. The CDR3 runs to 16 residues. CDR1 and CDR2 from the germline V gene are KGHSH and LQKENI. CDR3 bases: TGTGCCAGCTCACCACTGATAGCGGGGGGTGCCTACGAGCAGTACTTC. Translation: CASSPLIAGGAYEQYF.

This chain connects TRBV4-1 to TRBJ1-2; 10 nucleotides line up with TRBD1. The CDR3 totals 15 residues. Germline V gives CDR1 MGHRA, CDR2 YSYEKL. V trimming: 3 bases; J trimming: 5 bases; junction bases outside the gene matches: 6. The CDR3 region is CASSQGRQGAYGYTF. CDR3 sequence (DNA): TGCGCCAGCAGCCAGGGAAGACAGGGGGCGTATGGCTACACCTTC.

V gene TRBV19 combines with J gene TRBJ2-7; 7 bases line up with TRBD1. The CDR3 runs to 14 residues. In germline, CDR1 is LNHDA, CDR2 SQIVND (reference sequence). V shed 2 bases and J 3 bases; nucleotides not matched to a gene: 4. The CDR3 is CASSILGQDYEQYF. The CDR3 nucleotides are TGTGCCAGTAGTATACTCGGACAGGACTACGAGCAGTACTTC. Variable domain in full (rest from reference TRBV19 and TRBJ2-7): DGGITQSPKYLFRKEGQNVTLSCEQNLNHDAMYWYRQDPGQGLRLIYYSQIVNDFQKGDIAEGYSVSREKKESFPLTVTSAQKNPTAFYLCASSILGQDYEQYFGPGTRLTVT.

The chain employs TRBV27 and TRBJ2-1; perhaps TRBD2 as D (6 bases). V dropped 3 bases and J dropped 0 bases, with 24 bases sitting between them. The CDR3 has 20 amino acids. Germline CDR1 reads MNHEY; CDR2 reads SMNVEV (reference sequence). CDR3 protein: CASSLYYRPGLTSSYNEQFF. Written as DNA, the CDR3 is TGTGCCAGCAGTTTGTACTACCGACCCGGACTAACCAGCTCCTACAATGAGCAGTTCTTC.

This chain links TRBV7-9 with TRBJ1-1; TRBD1 aligns across 7 bases. CDR3 length equals 13 residues. Germline-derived CDR1 and CDR2 are SEHNR and FQNEAQ (reference sequence). V gave up 2 bases and J gave up 9 bases; unmatched junction bases: 6. CDR3 bases: TGTGCCAGCAGCTTAACCGGACAGGCTAAAGCTTTCTTT. The encoded protein is CASSLTGQAKAFF.

The rearrangement links TRBV19 to TRBJ2-3; TRBD1 aligns across 9 bases. This CDR3 has 15 residues. V gave up 4 bases and J gave up 2 bases; unmatched junction bases: 4. Germline CDR1 is LNHDA and CDR2 is SQIVND (reference sequence). Written as DNA, the CDR3 is TGTGCCAGTAGTAGACAGGGGGGGTTCACAGATACGCAGTATTTT. Amino acids: CASSRQGGFTDTQYF.

On this clone: The junction departs from the called germline gene at one end, perhaps through a read error. V is TRBV5-6 and J is TRBJ1-1; D ambiguous. Germline CDR1 SGHDT, CDR2 YYEEEE. This CDR3 spans 14 amino acids. This CDR3 is CASGFRRINTEAFF. CDR3 nucleotide sequence: TGTGCCAGCGGCTTTAGGAGAATCAACACTGAAGCTTTCTTT.

J is TRBJ1-6 and V is TRBV30; the match to TRBD1 covers 8 bases. J was trimmed by 7 bases and V by 4 bases; bases with no gene match: 9. CDR1 and CDR2 from the germline V gene are GTSNPN and SVGIG (reference sequence). This CDR3 is 15 amino acids long. The CDR3 spells CAWTKPGQVNSPLHF. The CDR3 region has the DNA TGTGCCTGGACGAAGCCGGGACAGGTGAATTCACCCCTCCACTTT.

As for this clone: This specimen includes other DNA sequences encoding the same CDR3. This chain uses TRBV5-1 with TRBJ2-5, with a possible D match to TRBD1 (6 bases). The germline gives CDR1 SGHRS, CDR2 YFSETQ. V was trimmed by 0 bases and J by 5 bases, leaving 14 bases between them. The CDR3 is 15 amino acids. The CDR3 reads CASSLERGGKETQYF. CDR3 in DNA: TGCGCCAGCAGCTTGGAAAGAGGGGGAAAGGAGACCCAGTACTTC.

A word on this clone: One end of the junction fails to match germline, which may point to a read error. V and J are TRBV5-6 and TRBJ1-1; TRBD1 matches at 11 bases. Germline values: CDR1 SGHDT, CDR2 YYEEEE. The CDR3 is 15 amino acids. Here the CDR3 reads CASSDGQGAIAKLIF. CDR3 nucleotides: TGTGCCAGCAGCGATGGACAGGGGGCAATTGCGAAGTTGATCTTT. Full variable domain (outside the CDR3, taken from reference TRBV5-6 and TRBJ1-1): DAGVTQSPTHLIKTRGQQVTLRCSPKSGHDTVSWYQQALGQGPQFIFQYYEEEERQRGNFPDRFSGHQFPNYSSELNVNALLLGDSALYLCASSDGQGAIAKLIFGQGTRLTVV.